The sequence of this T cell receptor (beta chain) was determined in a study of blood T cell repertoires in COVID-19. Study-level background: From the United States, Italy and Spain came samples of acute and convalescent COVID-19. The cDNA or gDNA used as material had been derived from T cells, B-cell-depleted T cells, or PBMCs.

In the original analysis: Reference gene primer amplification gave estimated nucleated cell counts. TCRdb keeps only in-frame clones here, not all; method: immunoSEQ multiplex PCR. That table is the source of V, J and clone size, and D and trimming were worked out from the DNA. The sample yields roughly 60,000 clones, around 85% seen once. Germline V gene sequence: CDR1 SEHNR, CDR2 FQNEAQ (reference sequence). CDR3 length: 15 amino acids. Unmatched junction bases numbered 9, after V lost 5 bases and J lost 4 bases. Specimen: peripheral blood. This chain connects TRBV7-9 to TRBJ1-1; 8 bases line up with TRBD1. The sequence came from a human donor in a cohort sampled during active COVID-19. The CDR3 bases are TGTGCCAGCAGCCGCGGACAGGGTGGGTTCACTGAAGCTTTCTTT. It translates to CASSRGQGGFTEAFF.